The text below deals with one TCR beta chain. What it binds is not known. This CDR3 has 12 residues. CDR1 and CDR2 from the germline V gene are GTSNPN and SVGIG (reference sequence). These data come from a study of cytomegalovirus exposure and HLA in healthy donors. For the study at large: Within the Caucasian-associated ancestry cluster were 81% of the 398 genotyped donors. Study-level findings and limits: A further, later analysis showed that HLA-associated TCR beta chains (compared with equally common others) were more clonally expanded. Per a later analysis, about 17,000 TCR beta sequences showed association with HLA alleles at 0.05 false discovery rate.

The PCR ran on 60 Vbeta and 13 Jbeta primers. Here immunoSEQ multiplex PCR was the method, and the copy in TCRdb shows in-frame clones only, minus some. The table has around 99,000 clones, 70% to 85% seen once. J is TRBJ2-5 and V is TRBV30; no clear D. The DNA matches TRBJ2-7 better at its end, which makes the J call doubtful. The sequencing input was PBMCs. The source of this sequence is a male donor in good health and CMV-seronegative. DNA for the CDR3: TGTGCCTGGAGACCTGACACCCACGAGCAGTACTTC. This encodes CAWRPDTHEQYF.